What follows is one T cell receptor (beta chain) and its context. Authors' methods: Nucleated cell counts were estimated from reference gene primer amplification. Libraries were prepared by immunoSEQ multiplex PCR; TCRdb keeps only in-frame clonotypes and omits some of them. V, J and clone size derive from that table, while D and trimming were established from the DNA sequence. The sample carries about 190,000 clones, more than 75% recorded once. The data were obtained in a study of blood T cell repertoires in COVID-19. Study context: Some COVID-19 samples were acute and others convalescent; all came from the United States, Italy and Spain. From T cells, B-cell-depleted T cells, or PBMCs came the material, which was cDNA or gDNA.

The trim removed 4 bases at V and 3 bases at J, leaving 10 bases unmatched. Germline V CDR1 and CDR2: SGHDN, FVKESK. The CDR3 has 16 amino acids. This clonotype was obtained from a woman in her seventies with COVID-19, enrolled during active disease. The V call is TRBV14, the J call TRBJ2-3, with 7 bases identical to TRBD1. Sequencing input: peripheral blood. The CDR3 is CASSLTDRAETDTQYF. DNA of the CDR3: TGTGCCAGCAGCCTCACAGACAGGGCGGAGACAGATACGCAGTATTTT.